Below, 30 T cell receptor beta chains from the same sample are listed, as sequenced in a study of persistence of HIV-infected CD4 T cells. The libraries were made with immunoSEQ version 4 in survey mode. The table came from immunoSEQ multiplex PCR; TCRdb's copy has only in-frame clones and leaves some out. The sample has 25,000 to 30,000 clones; approximately 78% are singletons. Cells were stimulated with CMV-infected fibroblast lysates at 10 ug/mL. CD40L-negative CD69-negative CD45RO-high memory CD4+ T cells were sorted as populations depleted of antigen-responding cells. For these TCRs, the target antigens are not known. Material: CD4+ T cells sorted from PBMCs after approximately 19-hour stimulation, obtained from a patient who received antiretroviral therapy. Every receptor here comes from an adult woman with HIV who was CMV-seropositive.

The CDR3 region is CASSSVGVVQYF. The CDR3, as DNA: TGTGCCAGCAGCTCGGTAGGGGTTGTGCAGTACTTC. This chain uses TRBV7-9 with TRBJ2-7, with D maybe TRBD1 (5 bases). Trimming cost V 4 bases and J 9 bases, with 13 bases left between them. The CDR3 is 12 amino acids. The germline V gene encodes CDR1 SEHNR and CDR2 FQNEAQ (reference sequence).

This clone was seen a single time. V and J are TRBV12-3 or TRBV12-4 and TRBJ2-5; tentative D call: TRBD1 (5 bases). This CDR3 region has 13 residues. Trimming stripped 6 bases from V and 5 bases from J, with 13 bases between. CDR3 coding DNA: TGTGCCAGCAGCGGCCAGGGTCGGGAGACCCAGTACTTC. The encoded protein is CASSGQGRETQYF.

CDR3 DNA: TGTGCCAGTCGGACAGACTACACAGATACGCAGTATTTT. It yields the protein CASRTDYTDTQYF. The chain is built from TRBV6-5 and TRBJ2-3, with D perhaps TRBD1 (6 bases). With 9 bases removed from V and 2 bases from J, the gap between germline ends came to 12 bases. Germline V gives CDR1 MNHEY, CDR2 SVGAGI. The CDR3 has 13 amino acids.

The chain joins TRBV12-3 or TRBV12-4 to TRBJ1-1; TRBD1 is a possible D gene (6 bases). The ends were cut back, 4 bases at V and 4 bases at J, with 10 bases in the middle. The CDR3 consists of 13 residues. The CDR3, as DNA: TGTGCCAGCAGTTATTTAGGGGGCACTGAAGCTTTCTTT. Its protein product is CASSYLGGTEAFF.

This clone is medium-sized. The chain has TRBV29-1 and TRBJ1-2, with D hard to call. V shed 3 bases and J shed 7 bases, with 21 bases lying between them. In germline, CDR1 is SQVTM, CDR2 ANQGSEA. This CDR3 has 15 residues. Here the CDR3 DNA reads TGCAGCGTTGACCTAGTCCGGGGTTCCGGAGGTGGCTACACCTTC. Residues: CSVDLVRGSGGGYTF.

The rearrangement links TRBV6-2 or TRBV6-3 to TRBJ1-1; D might be TRBD1 (5 bases). CDR1 is MNHEY, CDR2 SVGEGT, per germline. The CDR3 runs to 13 residues. V dropped 6 bases and J dropped 5 bases, with 13 bases sitting between them. CDR3: CASSPREWTEAFF. CDR3 nucleotide sequence: TGTGCCAGCAGCCCCAGGGAGTGGACTGAAGCTTTCTTT.

The chain joins TRBV14 to TRBJ2-1; D possibly corresponds to TRBD2 (5 bases). V lost 0 bases to trimming and J lost 4 bases, with 7 bases between them. Per the germline V gene, CDR1 is SGHDN and CDR2 is FVKESK. This CDR3 contains 14 residues. The CDR3 nucleotides are TGTGCCAGCAGCCAAGATAGGAGGTACAATGAGCAGTTCTTC. Translating gives CASSQDRRYNEQFF.

The J gene is TRBJ2-3, the V gene TRBV5-1; the D is unclear. Germline V gene sequence: CDR1 SGHRS, CDR2 YFSETQ. The CDR3 covers 15 residues. V was cut by 0 bases and J by 0 bases, with 8 bases left in between. The CDR3: CASSLVAASTDTQYF. CDR3 sequence (DNA): TGCGCCAGCAGCTTGGTAGCTGCTAGCACAGATACGCAGTATTTT.

A word on this clone: This same CDR3 is encoded by further DNA sequences in the sample. The V gene is TRBV29-1, the J gene TRBJ2-6; D possibly corresponds to TRBD1 (5 bases). The V end was cut by 6 bases, the J end by 4 bases, with 13 bases between. This CDR3 contains 14 residues. Germline V lookup: CDR1 SQVTM, CDR2 ANQGSEA. The CDR3 is CSVDTGTGANVLTF. Written as DNA, the CDR3 is TGCAGCGTCGACACAGGTACCGGGGCCAACGTCCTGACTTTC. Full variable domain (outside the CDR3, taken from reference TRBV29-1 and TRBJ2-6): SAVISQKPSRDICQRGTSLTIQCQVDSQVTMMFWYRQQPGQSLTLIATANQGSEATYESGFVIDKFPISRPNLTFSTLTVSNMSPEDSSIYLCSVDTGTGANVLTFGAGSRLTVL.

This clone was seen once. The gene calls are TRBV6-1 and TRBJ1-5; D remains ambiguous. Germline-derived CDR1 and CDR2 are MNHNS and SASEGT. The CDR3 contains 16 residues. V dropped 4 bases and J dropped 0 bases, with 13 bases sitting between them. The CDR3 DNA reads as TGTGCCAGCAGTGCTCTCACACCCTATAGCAATCAGCCCCAGCATTTT. Encoded protein: CASSALTPYSNQPQHF.

V gene TRBV5-1 combines with J gene TRBJ2-4, with 10 bases fitting TRBD1. The CDR3 contains 14 residues. Germline V gene lookup returns CDR1 SGHRS and CDR2 YFSETQ. Losses at the gene ends were 2 bases for V and 9 bases for J; bases not matched to a gene: 5. The CDR3 DNA is TGCGCCAGCAGCTTTGGGACAGGGGACCGCATTCAGTACTTC. Its protein product is CASSFGTGDRIQYF. The full variable domain, completed using reference TRBV5-1 and TRBJ2-4, is KAGVTQTPRYLIKTRGQQVTLSCSPISGHRSVSWYQQTPGQGLQFLFEYFSETQRNKGNFPGRFSGRQFSNSRSEMNVSTLELGDSALYLCASSFGTGDRIQYFGAGTRLSVL.

This clone came up a few times. The chain employs TRBV3-1 (or the pseudogene TRBV3-2) and TRBJ1-2; D is undetermined. The CDR3 loop spans 15 amino acids. V dropped 0 bases and J dropped 0 bases, with 8 bases sitting between them. Germline values: CDR1 LGHDT, CDR2 YNNKEL (reference sequence). The CDR3, as DNA: TGTGCCAGCAGCCAAGACTACGGGGCTAACTATGGCTACACCTTC. It is translated as CASSQDYGANYGYTF.

This chain connects TRBV6-5 to TRBJ2-3; D gene uncertain. V shed 8 bases and J shed 1 base, with 7 bases lying between them. CDR1 and CDR2 from the germline V gene are MNHEY and SVGAGI. This CDR3 is built from 12 residues. Written as DNA, the CDR3 is TGTGCCAGCCGGGTCCGCACAGATACGCAGTATTTT. This translates into CASRVRTDTQYF.

CDR3 sequence: CASTLDSFYGYTF. The CDR3 nucleotides read TGTGCCAGTACCCTGGACAGCTTCTATGGCTACACCTTC. The genes are TRBV19 and TRBJ1-2, with D perhaps TRBD1 (6 bases). The germline V and J ends were trimmed by 7 bases and 4 bases, with 13 bases remaining between them. Germline CDR1 LNHDA, CDR2 SQIVND (reference sequence). The CDR3 sequence is 13 residues long.

The chain uses TRBV12-3 or TRBV12-4 and TRBJ1-1; D might be TRBD1 (6 bases). The V gene lost 0 bases and the J gene lost 8 bases, with 10 bases spanning the gap. The CDR3 length is 13 residues. Here the CDR3 reads CASSLAGGQEAFF. As DNA, the CDR3 is TGTGCCAGCAGTTTAGCGGGAGGACAGGAAGCTTTCTTT.

This sequence joins TRBV28 and TRBJ1-2; 9 nucleotides line up with TRBD1. V lost 3 bases to trimming and J lost 6 bases; unmatched junction nucleotides: 11. CDR3 size: 16 residues. Germline CDR1 and CDR2: MDHEN and SYDVKM. This chain's CDR3 is CASSLSQQGAKDGYTF. CDR3 coding DNA: TGTGCCAGCAGTTTGTCGCAACAGGGGGCAAAGGATGGCTACACCTTC.

J is TRBJ1-1 and V is TRBV19; D perhaps matches TRBD1 (5 bases). Germline V gives CDR1 LNHDA, CDR2 SQIVND (reference sequence). Trimming shortened V by 1 base and J by 5 bases, and 14 bases separated the two germline ends. The CDR3 has 15 amino acids. As DNA, the CDR3 is TGTGCCAGTAGTATAGGTCCAGGGACGGAAACTGAAGCTTTCTTT. It codes for CASSIGPGTETEAFF.

The chain is built from TRBV5-1 and TRBJ2-3; no reliable D call. From germline, CDR1 is SGHRS and CDR2 YFSETQ. Between the trimmed V and J ends, which lost 0 bases and 3 bases, there was a span of 8 bases. The CDR3 length is 14 residues. The CDR3 nucleotides are TGCGCCAGCAGCTTGGACGGTTCTACAGATACGCAGTATTTT. Its translation is CASSLDGSTDTQYF.

The V call is TRBV15, the J call TRBJ1-5; D unclear. The CDR3 extends over 16 amino acids. Looked up from germline, CDR1 is LNHNV and CDR2 is YYDKDF (reference sequence). V lost 1 base to trimming and J lost 4 bases, with 14 bases between them. The CDR3 DNA reads as TGTGCCACCAGCAGAGTAAAGGGTTTCGGGAATCAGCCCCAGCATTTT. Its translation is CATSRVKGFGNQPQHF.

This clone was detected a few times. CDR3 sequence (DNA): TGTGCCAGCAACCCTCTACGGAATTCACCCCTCCACTTT. Translated: CASNPLRNSPLHF. The rearrangement joins TRBV12-3 or TRBV12-4 to TRBJ1-6; no clear D. CDR3 length: 13 amino acids. Trimming took off 7 bases at V and 7 bases at J, with 11 bases between the two ends.

The chain employs TRBV19 and TRBJ2-1; 8 nucleotides line up with TRBD1. This CDR3 is 15 amino acids long. Germline CDR1 and CDR2: LNHDA and SQIVND (reference sequence). The V gene end was trimmed by 4 bases and the J gene end by 7 bases; junction bases not matched to a gene: 9. The CDR3 coding sequence is TGTGCCAGTAGTAATGACAGGGGATTAAGGAATGAGCAGTTCTTC. This encodes CASSNDRGLRNEQFF.

V gene TRBV18 combines with J gene TRBJ2-1; TRBD1 agrees at 9 bases. The CDR3 contains 15 residues. Looked up from germline, CDR1 is KGHSH and CDR2 is LQKENI. The V gene end was trimmed by 3 bases and the J gene end by 7 bases; junction bases not matched to a gene: 7. In DNA, the CDR3 is TGTGCCAGCTCACCCGGACAGGGGTTGGGGAATGAGCAGTTCTTC. This gives the protein CASSPGQGLGNEQFF.

Here the CDR3 DNA reads TGTGCCAGCCCTCCGGGAAACCGCCTCGGACAAGACTATGGCTACACCTTC. Its translation is CASPPGNRLGQDYGYTF. V usage is TRBV21-1 and J usage is TRBJ1-2. TRBV21-1 is a pseudogene. There are 17 residues in the CDR3.

CDR3 residues: CASSRGTSGFYNEQFF. In DNA form, the CDR3 reads TGTGCCAGCAGCCGAGGGACTAGCGGCTTCTACAATGAGCAGTTCTTC. The rearrangement links TRBV27 to TRBJ2-1; 11 bases agree with TRBD2. This CDR3 is built from 16 residues. Trimming removed 6 bases from V and 3 bases from J; junction bases left unmatched: 7. Germline V gene sequence: CDR1 MNHEY, CDR2 SMNVEV (reference sequence).

On this clone itself: The same CDR3 also results from other DNA sequences found in this sample. Here the CDR3 reads CATSRVGEETQYF. Written as DNA, the CDR3 is TGTGCCACCAGCAGAGTAGGGGAAGAGACCCAGTACTTC. The V call is TRBV15, the J call TRBJ2-5; D is perhaps TRBD1 (5 bases). This CDR3 contains 13 residues. Trimming left V 1 base short and J 3 bases short, with 6 bases between. The germline V gene encodes CDR1 LNHNV and CDR2 YYDKDF (reference sequence).

This chain uses TRBV7-9 with TRBJ1-4, with 8 bases fitting TRBD1. CDR1 is SEHNR, CDR2 FQNEAQ, per germline (reference sequence). The CDR3 spans 15 residues. V trimming: 5 bases; J trimming: 8 bases; junction bases outside the gene matches: 10. This chain's CDR3 is CASSQRGGQGEKLFF. CDR3 DNA sequence: TGTGCCAGCAGCCAGAGAGGCGGACAGGGAGAAAAACTGTTTTTT.

The chain couples TRBV7-8 to TRBJ2-7, with D maybe TRBD1 (6 bases). The V and J ends lost 7 bases and 9 bases respectively, with 19 bases between them. In germline, CDR1 is SGHVS, CDR2 FQNEAQ. The CDR3 runs to 13 residues. DNA for the CDR3: TGTGCCAGCAAAGAGGGACAAGCTAACTCGCAGTACTTC. This sequence encodes CASKEGQANSQYF.

This clone has only a few counts. The CDR3 protein is CASSSRRGTNEQFF. The CDR3 bases are TGTGCCAGTAGTTCAAGGCGGGGGACCAATGAGCAGTTCTTC. The gene calls are TRBV19 and TRBJ2-1, with 7 bases aligning to TRBD2. J was trimmed by 6 bases and V by 5 bases; bases with no gene match: 7. The V gene's germline CDR1 is LNHDA and CDR2 SQIVND (reference sequence). The CDR3 has 14 residues.

This chain links TRBV9 with TRBJ2-2; 7 bases align to TRBD1. Trimming cost V 1 base and J 1 base; bases outside gene matches: 4. CDR3 length: 16 amino acids. Germline values: CDR1 SGDLS, CDR2 YYNGEE. The CDR3 spells CASSVYDRVNTGELFF. The CDR3 DNA reads TGTGCCAGCAGCGTATATGACAGGGTGAACACCGGGGAGCTGTTTTTT.

In nucleotides, the CDR3 is TGTGCCTGGAGTGTAACCAGCCTGAGCACAGATACGCAGTATTTT. Its translation is CAWSVTSLSTDTQYF. V is TRBV30 and J is TRBJ2-3; the D is unclear. The V end was cut by 0 bases, the J end by 0 bases, with 10 bases between. CDR1 is GTSNPN and CDR2 is SVGIG in the germline V gene (reference sequence). This CDR3 region has 15 residues.